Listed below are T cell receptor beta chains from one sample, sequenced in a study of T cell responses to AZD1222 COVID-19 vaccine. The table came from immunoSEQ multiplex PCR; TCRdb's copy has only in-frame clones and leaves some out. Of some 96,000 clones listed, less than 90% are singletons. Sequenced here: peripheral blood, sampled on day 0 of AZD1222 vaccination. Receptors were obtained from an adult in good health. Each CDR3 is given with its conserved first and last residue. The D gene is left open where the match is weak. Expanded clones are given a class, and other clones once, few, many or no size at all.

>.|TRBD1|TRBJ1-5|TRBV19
CASSKTGIRDSYAAKYSNQPQHF
TGTGCCAGTAGTAAGACAGGGATCAGGGATTCATACGCTGCGAAATATAGCAATCAGCCCCAGCATTTT
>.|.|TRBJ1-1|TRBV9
CASSAAGANLTNTEAFF
TGTGCCAGCAGCGCCGCCGGGGCGAACCTTACGAACACTGAAGCTTTCTTT
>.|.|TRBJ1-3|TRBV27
CASSPGLLSGNTIYF
TGTGCCAGCAGCCCCGGCCTTCTCTCCGGAAACACCATATATTTT
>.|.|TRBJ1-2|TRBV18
CASSPLRDSYGYTF
TGTGCCAGCTCACCCCTCCGGGACTCCTATGGCTACACCTTC
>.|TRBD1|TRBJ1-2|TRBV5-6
CASSLGFAGGRYTF
TGTGCCAGCAGCTTGGGATTTGCAGGGGGCCGCTACACCTTC
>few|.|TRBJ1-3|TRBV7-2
CASSTFNSDTIYF
TGTGCCAGCAGCACCTTTAATTCGGACACCATATATTTT
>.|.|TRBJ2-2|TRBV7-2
CASSRRDSTGELFF
TGTGCCAGCAGTCGACGGGATAGCACCGGGGAGCTGTTTTTT
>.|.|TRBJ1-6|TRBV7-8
CASSLRQTGSPLHF
TGTGCCAGCAGCTTAAGACAGACAGGATCACCCCTCCACTTT
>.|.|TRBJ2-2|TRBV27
CASSHITGFGGELFF
TGTGCCAGCAGCCACATAACAGGGTTCGGCGGGGAGCTGTTTTTT
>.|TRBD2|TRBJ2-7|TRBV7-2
CASSFYLAGAGSYEQYF
TGTGCCAGCAGCTTCTATTTAGCGGGAGCGGGCTCCTACGAGCAGTACTTC
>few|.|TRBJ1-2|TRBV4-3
CASSLSGDGYTF
TGCGCCAGCAGCCTCTCGGGAGATGGCTACACCTTC
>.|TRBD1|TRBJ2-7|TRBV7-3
CASSLGLTGRPFGAYEQYF
TGTGCCAGCAGCTTAGGTCTGACAGGGCGTCCGTTCGGAGCCTACGAGCAGTACTTC
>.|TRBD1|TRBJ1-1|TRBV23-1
CASSPGQGSRTEAFF
TGCGCCAGCAGTCCGGGACAGGGTTCTAGGACTGAAGCTTTCTTT
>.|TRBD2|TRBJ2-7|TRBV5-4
CASSLALDWEGLGEQYF
TGTGCCAGCAGCTTGGCCCTCGATTGGGAGGGCCTTGGCGAGCAGTACTTC
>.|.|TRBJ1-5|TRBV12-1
CASSFIGGAYSNQPQHF
TGTGCCAGCAGCTTTATAGGGGGGGCTTATAGCAATCAGCCCCAGCATTTT
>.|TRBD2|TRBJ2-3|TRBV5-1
CASSLSGVRHTDTQYF
TGCGCCAGCAGCTTAAGCGGGGTACGGCACACAGATACGCAGTATTTT
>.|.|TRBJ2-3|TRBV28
CASSLSKTSTDTQYF
TGTGCCAGCAGTTTATCCAAGACTAGCACAGATACGCAGTATTTT
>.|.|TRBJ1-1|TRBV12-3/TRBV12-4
CASSLRNTEAFF
TGTGCCAGCAGTTTAAGGAACACTGAAGCTTTCTTT
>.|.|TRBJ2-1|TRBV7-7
CASSLGGRTEQFF
TGTGCCAGCAGCTTAGGAGGTAGAACTGAGCAGTTCTTC
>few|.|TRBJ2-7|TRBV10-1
CASSEKETYEQYF
TGCGCCAGCAGTGAGAAGGAGACCTACGAGCAGTACTTC
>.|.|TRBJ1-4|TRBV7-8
CASSLNSRTLNEKLFF
TGTGCCAGCAGCTTAAACTCCAGGACGCTTAATGAAAAACTGTTTTTT
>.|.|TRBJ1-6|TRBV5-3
CARSLFYALTGTNSPLHF
TGTGCCAGAAGCTTGTTTTATGCCCTAACAGGGACGAATTCACCCCTCCACTTT
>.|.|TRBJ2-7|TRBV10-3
CAISDQRTSYEQYF
TGTGCCATCAGTGATCAGCGGACCTCCTACGAGCAGTACTTC
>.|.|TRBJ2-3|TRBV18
CASSPSSTDTQYF
TGTGCCAGCTCACCCTCTAGCACAGATACGCAGTATTTT
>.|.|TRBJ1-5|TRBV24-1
CATSEGGAQQPQHF
TGTGCCACCAGTGAGGGGGGGGCTCAGCAGCCCCAGCATTTT
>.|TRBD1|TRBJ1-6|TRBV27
CASSLRAGGSNSPLHF
TGTGCCAGCAGTTTAAGGGCAGGGGGCTCGAATTCACCCCTCCACTTT
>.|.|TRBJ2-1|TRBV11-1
CASSHRGGYNEQFF
TGTGCCAGCAGCCATAGGGGGGGCTACAATGAGCAGTTCTTC
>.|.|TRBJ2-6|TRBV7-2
CASSQDRAFGANVLTF
TGTGCCAGCAGCCAGGACCGGGCTTTTGGGGCCAACGTCCTGACTTTC
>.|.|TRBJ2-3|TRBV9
CASSVSGRYTDTQYF
TGTGCCAGCAGCGTATCCGGTCGGTACACAGATACGCAGTATTTT
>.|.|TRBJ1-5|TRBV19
CASSVTGITYQPQHF
TGTGCCAGTAGTGTCACAGGCATCACTTATCAGCCCCAGCATTTT
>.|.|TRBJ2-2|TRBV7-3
CASSSQGGGLNTGELFF
TGTGCCAGCAGCTCCCAGGGGGGAGGGCTGAACACCGGGGAGCTGTTTTTT
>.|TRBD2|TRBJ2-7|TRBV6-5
CASRPTSGAYEQYF
TGTGCCAGCAGACCTACTAGCGGGGCTTACGAGCAGTACTTC
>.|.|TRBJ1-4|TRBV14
CASSQGRVEKLFF
TGTGCCAGCAGCCAAGGTCGCGTCGAAAAACTGTTTTTT
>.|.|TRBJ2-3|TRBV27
CASSFESRADTQYF
TGTGCCAGCAGTTTTGAGTCGAGGGCAGATACGCAGTATTTT
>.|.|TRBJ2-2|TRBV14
CASSQLGYEGTGELFF
TGTGCCAGCAGCCAACTGGGGTATGAAGGCACCGGGGAGCTGTTTTTT
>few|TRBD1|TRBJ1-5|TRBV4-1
CASSQLPTGGYFQPQHF
TGCGCCAGCAGCCAACTACCTACAGGGGGTTACTTTCAGCCCCAGCATTTT